What follows is one T cell receptor beta chain and its context. Its matching antigen is unknown. The CDR3 runs to 19 residues. Germline CDR1 reads SGHTA; CDR2 reads FQGNSA. J lost 4 bases, V lost 1 base, and 10 bases had no gene match. This record comes from a study of graft-versus-host responses after intestinal transplantation. About the study: All recipients were given anti-thymocyte globulin induction, and tacrolimus and steroids were then administered for three to four years.

Study observations and caveats: GvH clones occurred in recipient marrow; some first appeared in ileum or blood.

The table came from immunoSEQ multiplex PCR; TCRdb's copy has only in-frame clones and leaves some out. Of tens of thousands of clones in the sample, approximately 90% were seen once. The source material was PBMCs, sampled 98 days after intestinal transplantation. The receptor's source is a human patient who received an intestinal transplant, so some T cells may come from the graft donor. The chain carries TRBV7-2 and TRBJ2-7; 16 bases are shared with TRBD2. DNA of the CDR3: TGTGCCAGCAGCTTAGGTGGGGGACTAGCGGGAGGGCCCTCGTACGAGCAGTACTTC. Encoded protein: CASSLGGGLAGGPSYEQYF.